These 16 T cell receptor beta chains came from one sample sequenced in a study of CD8 T cells in ankylosing spondylitis. TCRdb fed the 5' RACE reads into MiXCR, producing one record per CDR3 protein. The sample records 150,000 or so distinct CDR3 sequences, under 35% being singletons. The sample was synovial fluid, either unsorted or a sorted T cell fraction (not recorded which). These receptors were obtained from a male donor with ankylosing spondylitis.

The rearrangement links TRBV20-1 to TRBJ2-7; a possible D gene is TRBD1 (5 bases). The germline V gene has CDR1 DFQATT and CDR2 SNEGSKA (reference sequence). The CDR3 consists of 13 residues. The V end lost 5 bases, the J end lost 0 bases, and 11 bases lay between the germline ends. This chain's CDR3 is CSALCGHSYEQYF. For the CDR3, the DNA is TGCAGTGCTTTGTGCGGACACTCCTACGAGCAGTACTTC.

V usage is TRBV5-1 and J usage is TRBJ2-5; 7 bases agree with TRBD1. The CDR3 runs 14 residues. In germline, CDR1 is SGHRS, CDR2 YFSETQ. V gave up 2 bases and J gave up 4 bases; unmatched junction bases: 5. CDR3 DNA sequence: TGCGCCAGCAGCTTATTGGGACAGAGAGAGACCCAGTACTTC. It codes for CASSLLGQRETQYF.

The chain has TRBV11-2 and TRBJ2-3, with D perhaps TRBD2 (6 bases). The CDR3 is 15 residues long. CDR1 and CDR2 from the germline V gene are SGHAT and FQNNGV. V lost 0 bases, J lost 4 bases, and 11 bases lay in between. CDR3 sequence reads: CASSLDGGNSDTQYF. CDR3 sequence (DNA): TGTGCCAGCAGCTTAGATGGCGGGAACTCAGATACGCAGTATTTT.

The V gene is TRBV20-1, the J gene TRBJ1-1; D is unresolved. Trimming removed 3 bases at V and 0 bases at J, with 11 bases between. The CDR3 consists of 14 residues. From germline, CDR1 is DFQATT and CDR2 SNEGSKA (reference sequence). CDR3 nucleotides: TGCAGTGCTAGGGGCGGTAATATGAACACTGAAGCTTTCTTT. It codes for CSARGGNMNTEAFF.

V is TRBV7-2 and J is TRBJ2-3; the D call may be TRBD1 or TRBD2 (6 bases each). CDR1 and CDR2 from the germline V gene are SGHTA and FQGNSA. V lost 4 bases and J 4 bases, leaving 12 bases between the germline ends. The CDR3 has 14 residues. CDR3 DNA sequence: TGTGCCAGCAGCTCCTACAGGGAGGCAGATACGCAGTATTTT. Encoded protein: CASSSYREADTQYF.

This clonotype has ten or more counts. The V and J genes are TRBV6-1 and TRBJ2-1; 7 bases line up with TRBD1. This CDR3 is 14 amino acids long. Trimming took 4 bases from V and 0 from J; bases not matched to a gene: 0. Germline CDR1 MNHNS, CDR2 SASEGT. In DNA, the CDR3 is TGTGCCAGCAGTGGGACAGGCTCCTACAATGAGCAGTTCTTC. This codes for CASSGTGSYNEQFF.

This rearrangement joins TRBV7-9 to TRBJ2-1; D ambiguous. With 8 bases removed from V and 10 bases from J, the gap between germline ends came to 18 bases. CDR1 and CDR2 (germline): SEHNR, FQNEAQ (reference sequence). The CDR3 contains 13 residues. Here the CDR3 DNA reads TGTGCCAGCGAAGGTCGGCTCGGTACAGAGCAGTTCTTC. It is translated as CASEGRLGTEQFF.

As to this clonotype: With a much larger clone just one base away, this may be a read error. The V call is TRBV20-1, the J call TRBJ2-7, with a possible D match to TRBD2 (5 bases). Looked up from germline, CDR1 is DFQATT and CDR2 is SNEGSKA (reference sequence). This CDR3 spans 14 amino acids. The CDR3 sequence: CGASLGSRSYEQYF. The DNA for the CDR3 is TGCGGTGCTAGTTTAGGGAGCCGATCCTACGAGCAGTACTTC.

CDR3 residues: CSASYRANTDTQYF. In nucleotides, the CDR3 is TGCAGTGCTAGTTACAGGGCCAACACAGATACGCAGTATTTT. V gene TRBV20-1 combines with J gene TRBJ2-3, with a possible D match to TRBD1 (6 bases). V dropped 3 bases and J dropped 2 bases, with 12 bases sitting between them. The CDR3 covers 14 residues. The germline CDR1 and CDR2 sequences are DFQATT and SNEGSKA (reference sequence).

The chain links TRBV4-2 to TRBJ2-1; 7 bases line up with TRBD2. The trim removed 4 bases at V and 5 bases at J, leaving 5 bases unmatched. The germline V gene encodes CDR1 LGHNA and CDR2 YNFKEQ. CDR3 length equals 14 residues. The CDR3 loop reads CASSRRLANNEQFF. The CDR3 region has the DNA TGTGCCAGCAGCCGCAGACTAGCCAACAATGAGCAGTTCTTC.

The V and J genes are TRBV2 and TRBJ1-1, with a possible D match to TRBD1 (5 bases). V gave up 0 bases and J gave up 5 bases, with 13 bases separating them. This CDR3 has 15 residues. Germline CDR1 is SNHLY and CDR2 is FYNNEI. CDR3 residues: CASSEAPLGATEAFF. The CDR3 bases are TGTGCCAGCAGTGAAGCGCCGTTAGGGGCGACTGAAGCTTTCTTT.

This clonotype was seen only a few times. The V gene is TRBV28, the J gene TRBJ1-1; possible D gene TRBD1, 5 bases. The CDR3 spans 13 residues. Germline CDR1 MDHEN, CDR2 SYDVKM. Trimming cost V 2 bases and J 11 bases, with 15 bases left between them. The DNA of the CDR3 is TGTGCCAGCAGTTTAGATGGGGGGTGGAGGGCTTTCTTT. Protein product: CASSLDGGWRAFF. Drawing the rest from reference TRBV28 and TRBJ1-1, the complete variable domain is DVKVTQSSRYLVKRTGEKVFLECVQDMDHENMFWYRQDPGLGLRLIYFSYDVKMKEKGDIPEGYSVSREKKERFSLILESASTNQTSMYLCASSLDGGWRAFFGQGTRLTVV.

The rearrangement joins TRBV5-1 to TRBJ1-1; 7 nucleotides line up with TRBD1. Germline V gene data show CDR1 as SGHRS and CDR2 as YFSETQ. The V segment lost 4 bases and the J segment 5 bases; nucleotides outside the gene matches: 8. There are 14 residues in the CDR3. The CDR3 DNA is TGCGCCAGCAGCATACGACAGGGAGGTACTGAAGCTTTCTTT. Translating it yields CASSIRQGGTEAFF.

The chain combines TRBV5-1 with TRBJ1-1, with 7 bases matching TRBD1. Per the germline V gene, CDR1 is SGHRS and CDR2 is YFSETQ. The CDR3 has 15 residues. The V gene end was trimmed by 1 base and the J gene end by 2 bases; junction bases not matched to a gene: 5. CDR3: CASSLLTGANTEAFF. In nucleotides, the CDR3 is TGCGCCAGCAGCTTGCTTACAGGGGCCAACACTGAAGCTTTCTTT. Drawing the rest from reference TRBV5-1 and TRBJ1-1, the complete variable domain is KAGVTQTPRYLIKTRGQQVTLSCSPISGHRSVSWYQQTPGQGLQFLFEYFSETQRNKGNFPGRFSGRQFSNSRSEMNVSTLELGDSALYLCASSLLTGANTEAFFGQGTRLTVV.

V is TRBV20-1 and J is TRBJ2-1, with D perhaps matching TRBD2 (5 bases). V lost 6 bases, J lost 6 bases, and 27 bases lay in between. CDR3 size: 17 residues. Germline V gene data show CDR1 as DFQATT and CDR2 as SNEGSKA (reference sequence). CDR3 protein: CSASVGFGNTFLNEQFF. The DNA of the CDR3 is TGCAGTGCCTCAGTGGGCTTCGGGAACACCTTCCTCAATGAGCAGTTCTTC.

There are many counts of this clonotype. The rearrangement joins TRBV20-1 to TRBJ2-5, with a weak D call TRBD2 (7 bases). V dropped 6 bases and J dropped 2 bases, with 16 bases sitting between them. The CDR3 spans 14 residues. Germline CDR1 and CDR2: DFQATT and SNEGSKA (reference sequence). CDR3 nucleotides: TGCAGTGCCCCTAGGGGGGGGGGACAAGAGACCCAGTACTTC. The encoded protein is CSAPRGGGQETQYF.